The T cell receptor beta chain under discussion was sequenced for a study of shared clonotypes between healthy human individuals. As regards this clone: Antigen unknown.

Whole-study results and caveats: Enrolling few donors narrowed the genetic and exposure-history diversity that was represented.

The CDR3 runs 11 residues. The V gene's germline CDR1 is DFQATT and CDR2 SNEGSKA (reference sequence). The J segment lost 10 bases and the V segment lost 3 bases, leaving 3 bases of the junction unmatched. Assay execution took place at the deep level. Replicate PCRs run on sorted subsets employed 200 ng DNA, 30,000 to 35,000 T cell genomes. Profiling relied on immunoSEQ multiplex PCR, and the TCRdb table lists in-frame clones only, not all of them. The sample has millions of clones; approximately 93% are singletons. This clonotype was sampled from a man between 18 and 35 years old in good health. Some clones in this sample may be carry-over from other donors' samples. Sequencing used naive CD4+ T cells from PBMCs. Subset of the sample: CD45RA+ positively selected. The chain uses TRBV20-1 and TRBJ2-5; TRBD1 matches 9 bases. This CDR3 is CSARDRGGQYF. In DNA, the CDR3 is TGCAGTGCTAGGGACAGGGGAGGCCAGTACTTC.